This passage covers 29 T cell receptor beta chains from one sample sequenced in a study of blood T cell repertoires in COVID-19. Using immunoSEQ multiplex PCR, the repertoire was profiled, and TCRdb retains in-frame clones only, with some absent. The sample has over 40,000 clones, roughly nine tenths seen once. Material: peripheral blood. The receptors come from a man in his 70s with active COVID-19.

This clone was found once. The chain couples TRBV6-5 to TRBJ1-1; D might be TRBD1 (5 bases). The V end lost 8 bases, the J end lost 2 bases, and 18 bases lay between the germline ends. Germline loops: CDR1 MNHEY, CDR2 SVGAGI. The CDR3 runs 15 residues. CDR3 sequence (DNA): TGTGCCAGCGTCTCTAAGGGCAGGGTAAACACTGAAGCTTTCTTT. Its translation: CASVSKGRVNTEAFF.

This chain links TRBV3-1 (or the pseudogene TRBV3-2) with TRBJ2-3; 11 positions match TRBD2. The V and J ends lost 4 bases and 2 bases, in that order; junction bases with no gene match: 5. The CDR3 loop spans 16 amino acids. The germline gives CDR1 LGHDT, CDR2 YNNKEL (reference sequence). CDR3 nucleotides: TGTGCCAGCAGCCTAGGGACTAGCGGAAACACAGATACGCAGTATTTT. Protein sequence: CASSLGTSGNTDTQYF.

This clone was observed once. V is TRBV3-1 (or the pseudogene TRBV3-2) and J is TRBJ1-1, with no clear D. CDR1 LGHDT and CDR2 YNNKEL come from the germline V gene (reference sequence). Trimming left V 1 base short and J 5 bases short, with 8 bases between. The CDR3 is 13 residues long. The CDR3 sequence is CASSQGSGTEAFF. The CDR3 region has the DNA TGTGCCAGCAGCCAAGGGAGCGGGACTGAAGCTTTCTTT.

V is TRBV20-1 and J is TRBJ2-2; TRBD2 matches 8 bases. CDR1 and CDR2 (germline): DFQATT, SNEGSKA (reference sequence). V gave up 3 bases and J gave up 10 bases; unmatched junction bases: 13. The CDR3 has 15 amino acids. The CDR3, as DNA: TGCAGTGCTAGTGCAAGCGGGGGCCCACCGGAGGAGCTGTTTTTT. Protein product: CSASASGGPPEELFF.

The V gene is TRBV12-3 or TRBV12-4, the J gene TRBJ2-3, with 8 positions matching TRBD1. The ends lost 5 bases at V and 9 bases at J; junction bases unmatched: 7. The CDR3 spans 13 residues. As DNA, the CDR3 is TGTGCCAGCAGTCAAGAGTACAGGGGGACGCAGTATTTT. It specifies CASSQEYRGTQYF.

The rearrangement uses TRBV6-2 or TRBV6-3 and TRBJ2-1; 9 positions match TRBD2. V was pared by 2 bases and J by 0 bases, with 8 bases of the junction left unmatched. Germline CDR1 reads MNHEY; CDR2 reads SVGEGT. The CDR3 runs 18 residues. As DNA, the CDR3 is TGTGCCAGCAGTTACCGCCTAGCGGGGTCCAGCTCCTACAATGAGCAGTTCTTC. Residues: CASSYRLAGSSSYNEQFF.

This rearrangement joins TRBV9 to TRBJ2-2; unclear D gene. V was pared by 0 bases and J by 5 bases, with 11 bases between. From germline, CDR1 is SGDLS and CDR2 YYNGEE. The CDR3 loop spans 15 amino acids. The CDR3 DNA sequence: TGTGCCAGCAGCGTAGGTGTGGCGAGGACCGGGGAGCTGTTTTTT. Translating gives CASSVGVARTGELFF.

This sequence joins TRBV2 and TRBJ1-5; TRBD1 matches at 10 bases. In germline, CDR1 is SNHLY, CDR2 FYNNEI. V was clipped by 8 bases and J by 2 bases; unmatched bases: 6. The CDR3 sequence is 15 residues long. In DNA, the CDR3 is TGTGCCAGCGGCCCCGGGACAGGGGGCAATCAGCCCCAGCATTTT. This encodes CASGPGTGGNQPQHF.

The V gene is TRBV29-1, the J gene TRBJ1-1; 9 bases are shared with TRBD1. This CDR3 is 13 amino acids long. The junction had 0 bases not matched to a gene; V was cut back by 4 bases and J by 0 bases. Germline lookup yields CDR1 SQVTM and CDR2 ANQGSEA. The CDR3 sequence: CSVGDRVNTEAFF. The CDR3 DNA follows: TGCAGCGTTGGGGACAGGGTGAACACTGAAGCTTTCTTT.

This sequence joins TRBV3-1 (or the pseudogene TRBV3-2) and TRBJ1-2; no clear D. The length of the CDR3 is 12 residues. Germline CDR1 is LGHDT and CDR2 is YNNKEL (reference sequence). V lost 3 bases, J lost 8 bases, and 10 bases lay in between. CDR3 coding DNA: TGTGCCAGCAGCCAGGGTACGAGGGGCTACACCTTC. This encodes CASSQGTRGYTF.

V is TRBV14 and J is TRBJ2-2; 8 positions agree with TRBD1. Germline V gene sequence: CDR1 SGHDN, CDR2 FVKESK. Unmatched junction bases numbered 2, after V lost 1 base and J lost 7 bases. The CDR3 runs 14 residues. CDR3 DNA: TGTGCCAGCAGCCAAGCACAGGGGGTCGGGGAGCTGTTTTTT. As protein: CASSQAQGVGELFF.

This chain connects TRBV3-1 (or the pseudogene TRBV3-2) to TRBJ2-7; 10 nucleotides match TRBD2. Germline trimming cut 1 base from V and 1 base from J; bases unmatched to any gene: 7. Germline CDR1 LGHDT, CDR2 YNNKEL (reference sequence). CDR3 length: 17 amino acids. This CDR3 reads CASSQGSGGHFSYEQYF. CDR3 bases: TGTGCCAGCAGCCAAGGTAGCGGGGGGCACTTTTCCTACGAGCAGTACTTC.

The V gene is TRBV5-5, the J gene TRBJ2-1; TRBD2 agrees at 8 bases. Germline trimming cut 1 base from V and 4 bases from J; bases unmatched to any gene: 4. Germline loops: CDR1 SGHKS, CDR2 YYEKEE (reference sequence). The CDR3 spans 15 residues. CDR3 sequence (DNA): TGTGCCAGCAGCTTGCTCCGCGGGGGGTACAATGAGCAGTTCTTC. Translating gives CASSLLRGGYNEQFF.

The J gene is TRBJ1-5, the V gene TRBV5-1; TRBD1 agrees at 7 bases. The CDR3 spans 15 residues. Germline V gene data show CDR1 as SGHRS and CDR2 as YFSETQ. J gave up 1 base and V 4 bases, and 5 bases lay outside the gene matches. CDR3 in DNA: TGCGCCAGCAGCCTACAGGGGTCGAGCAATCAGCCCCAGCATTTT. Its protein product is CASSLQGSSNQPQHF.

The table lists this clone with a count of one. The gene calls are TRBV5-1 and TRBJ2-1; 12 bases are a match to TRBD2. Germline CDR1 SGHRS, CDR2 YFSETQ. J gave up 8 bases and V 4 bases, and 10 bases lay outside the gene matches. The CDR3 length is 16 residues. The DNA of the CDR3 is TGCGCCAGCAGCAGGGCTAGCGGGGGGGCCACCGATGAGCAGTTCTTC. It encodes CASSRASGGATDEQFF.

The chain carries TRBV13 and TRBJ1-2; 8 nucleotides agree with TRBD1. The CDR3 has 13 amino acids. The trim removed 5 bases at V and 6 bases at J, leaving 5 bases unmatched. Germline CDR1 is PRHDT and CDR2 is FYEKMQ (reference sequence). CDR3 DNA sequence: TGTGCCAGCAGCACCGGACAGGGACATGGCTACACCTTC. It codes for CASSTGQGHGYTF.

J is TRBJ1-3 and V is TRBV30; D unclear. CDR1 is GTSNPN, CDR2 SVGIG, per germline (reference sequence). The germline V and J ends were trimmed by 3 bases and 0 bases, with 9 bases remaining between them. The CDR3 is made up of 14 amino acids. The CDR3 region is CAWRATRSGNTIYF. The CDR3 nucleotides read TGTGCCTGGAGAGCAACCCGCTCTGGAAACACCATATATTTT.

The chain links TRBV11-2 to TRBJ2-1; D uncertain. Trimming took off 1 base at V and 4 bases at J, with 5 bases between the two ends. This CDR3 has 13 amino acids. Per germline, CDR1 SGHAT and CDR2 FQNNGV. Written as DNA, the CDR3 is TGTGCCAGCAGCTTAGCTCAGTACAATGAGCAGTTCTTC. Protein: CASSLAQYNEQFF.

V gene TRBV7-8 combines with J gene TRBJ1-2; D perhaps matches TRBD1 (6 bases). Deletions cut 5 bases from V and 2 bases from J, with 18 bases between. This CDR3 comprises 16 residues. Germline V gene lookup returns CDR1 SGHVS and CDR2 FQNEAQ. The CDR3 nucleotides read TGTGCCAGCAGCCGGAGTAGTGTAGGACAGAACTATGGCTACACCTTC. Its protein product is CASSRSSVGQNYGYTF.

The chain recombines TRBV19 with TRBJ1-1; D call uncertain. Germline-derived CDR1 and CDR2 are LNHDA and SQIVND (reference sequence). The CDR3 is 15 residues long. Trimming left V 3 bases short and J 1 base short, with 12 bases between. CDR3 nucleotides: TGTGCCAGTAGTATTTCAGGCAGACAGAACACTGAAGCTTTCTTT. Translation: CASSISGRQNTEAFF.

The J gene is TRBJ2-5, the V gene TRBV21-1; the D call of TRBD2 is as the table states it, not checked on the DNA. TRBV21-1 has pseudogene status. CDR3 length equals 16 residues. CDR3 residues: CANTFRSGLAQETQYF. The CDR3 DNA is TGTGCCAACACCTTCCGTTCGGGACTAGCCCAAGAGACCCAGTACTTC.

V is TRBV28 and J is TRBJ1-5; tentative D call: TRBD1 (6 bases). Germline CDR1 MDHEN, CDR2 SYDVKM. V dropped 3 bases and J dropped 0 bases, with 15 bases sitting between them. This CDR3 contains 17 residues. CDR3 DNA sequence: TGTGCCAGCAGTTTTGTGGACAGTTATTATAGCAATCAGCCCCAGCATTTT. As protein: CASSFVDSYYSNQPQHF.

As DNA, the CDR3 is TGTGCCAGCAGTTCCACAGGGGGCGGACTTCTCAATGAGCAGTTCTTC. Protein product: CASSSTGGGLLNEQFF. The chain couples TRBV28 to TRBJ2-1, with 9 bases identical to TRBD1. Germline V gene lookup returns CDR1 MDHEN and CDR2 SYDVKM. This CDR3 region has 16 residues. The J segment lost 6 bases and the V segment lost 4 bases, leaving 10 bases of the junction unmatched.

CDR3 amino acids: CSVEDIAESYGYTF. CDR3 bases: TGCAGCGTTGAAGACATTGCGGAGTCCTATGGCTACACCTTC. This sequence joins TRBV29-1 and TRBJ1-2; D remains unclear. The CDR3 is made up of 14 amino acids. V lost 0 bases, J lost 4 bases, and 12 bases lay in between. Per the germline V gene, CDR1 is SQVTM and CDR2 is ANQGSEA.

The rearrangement links TRBV6-5 to TRBJ2-1; 7 bases match TRBD1. Germline V gives CDR1 MNHEY, CDR2 SVGAGI. The ends lost 7 bases at V and 7 bases at J; junction bases unmatched: 13. The CDR3 contains 15 residues. The CDR3 region is CASIRDRVIANEQFF. The DNA of the CDR3 is TGTGCCAGCATAAGAGACAGGGTCATTGCTAATGAGCAGTTCTTC.

This chain joins TRBV5-1 and TRBJ2-5; 10 bases agree with TRBD1. V gave up 3 bases and J gave up 4 bases; unmatched junction bases: 6. Germline V gives CDR1 SGHRS, CDR2 YFSETQ. This CDR3 comprises 15 residues. The CDR3 is CASSSQTGGRETQYF. DNA for the CDR3: TGCGCCAGCAGCTCCCAGACAGGGGGCCGAGAGACCCAGTACTTC.

J is TRBJ1-2 and V is TRBV11-2; 7 nucleotides agree with TRBD1. With 6 bases clipped from V and 0 bases from J, the junction kept 4 bases outside the gene matches. The CDR3 spans 14 residues. Germline V gene sequence: CDR1 SGHAT, CDR2 FQNNGV. CDR3 bases: TGTGCCAGCAGGACGACAGGGACTAACTATGGCTACACCTTC. Translating it yields CASRTTGTNYGYTF.

The rearrangement links TRBV18 to TRBJ1-1, with 7 bases aligning to TRBD1. J was trimmed by 6 bases and V by 1 base; bases with no gene match: 5. The germline V gene encodes CDR1 KGHSH and CDR2 LQKENI. The CDR3 runs 14 residues. The DNA of the CDR3 is TGTGCCAGCTCACCACGACAGGGAAGGGCTGAAGCTTTCTTT. Protein: CASSPRQGRAEAFF.

The rearrangement links TRBV11-2 to TRBJ2-2; 8 nucleotides align to TRBD1. This CDR3 contains 16 residues. Losses at the gene ends were 6 bases for V and 5 bases for J; bases not matched to a gene: 11. Germline CDR1 is SGHAT and CDR2 is FQNNGV. The CDR3 DNA follows: TGTGCCAGCAGGTCCGTTCCAGGGGGCCGGACCGGGGAGCTGTTTTTT. Translation: CASRSVPGGRTGELFF. Variable domain in full (rest from reference TRBV11-2 and TRBJ2-2): EAGVAQSPRYKIIEKRQSVAFWCNPISGHATLYWYQQILGQGPKLLIQFQNNGVVDDSQLPKDRFSAERLKGVDSTLKIQPAKLEDSAVYLCASRSVPGGRTGELFFGEGSRLTVL.